These 26 T cell receptor beta chains were sequenced from one sample in a study of vaccination and CD4 T cells after COVID-19. No antigens are known for them. The Oncomine TCR Beta short-read assay sequenced DNA from cultured CD4+ T cells. A single record per CDR3 protein comes from TCRdb applying MiXCR to the PCR reads. The repertoire consists of 8,900 or so distinct CDR3 sequences, with 25% to 40% occurring once and the leading ten covering about 40%. Treatment in this sample: approximately 9-day PBMC culture with coronavirus spike peptide pools or control peptides (ViraFEST assay). Investigators obtained the unexposed donor's CD4+ T cells before the COVID-19 pandemic (2011-2018). Sequenced: CD4+ T cells from blood, cultured in vitro. Receptor source: a human donor in good health.

The chain is built from TRBV6-5 and TRBJ2-2; 9 bases are shared with TRBD1. The J segment lost 4 bases and the V segment lost 4 bases, leaving 4 bases of the junction unmatched. The CDR3 contains 15 residues. Per germline, CDR1 MNHEY and CDR2 SVGAGI. CDR3 in amino acids: CASSSPGQGTGELFF. The CDR3 nucleotides read TGTGCCAGCAGTTCACCGGGACAGGGCACCGGGGAGCTGTTTTTT.

Only a few counts were recorded for this clonotype. CDR3: CASSHRLNTEAFF. The CDR3 bases are TGTGCCAGCAGTCACAGGCTGAACACTGAAGCTTTCTTT. The chain uses TRBV6-1 and TRBJ1-1; a possible D gene is TRBD1 (5 bases). Trimming pared 5 bases from V and 0 bases from J, leaving 7 bases between. Germline CDR1 reads MNHNS; CDR2 reads SASEGT. CDR3 length: 13 residues.

In its sample, this clonotype was seen a few times. The rearrangement joins TRBV7-6 to TRBJ2-7; D uncertain. Germline V gene lookup returns CDR1 SGHVS and CDR2 FNYEAQ. The germline V and J ends were trimmed by 5 bases and 3 bases, with 11 bases remaining between them. This CDR3 has 13 amino acids. Here the CDR3 DNA reads TGTGCCAGCAGCCCCGGACCGAACTACGAGCAGTACTTC. Translated: CASSPGPNYEQYF.

Written as DNA, the CDR3 is TGTGCCAGCAGCAAACCCCAGGGCGAGCAGTACTTC. Translated: CASSKPQGEQYF. The chain couples TRBV21-1 to TRBJ2-7; the table gives TRBD1 as D, unverified against the DNA. TRBV21-1 is a recognized pseudogene. The CDR3 covers 12 residues.

V is TRBV20-1 and J is TRBJ2-7; unclear D gene. The CDR3 has 13 residues. Germline lookup yields CDR1 DFQATT and CDR2 SNEGSKA (reference sequence). V dropped 7 bases and J dropped 3 bases, with 16 bases sitting between them. The CDR3 DNA reads TGCAGTGTAAACGAAGGACGAGGCTACGAGCAGTACTTC. This translates into CSVNEGRGYEQYF.

The V gene is TRBV7-8, the J gene TRBJ2-6, with TRBD1 matching 8 bases. V gave up 2 bases and J gave up 4 bases; unmatched junction bases: 4. The CDR3 totals 16 residues. Germline loops: CDR1 SGHVS, CDR2 FQNEAQ. CDR3 residues: CASSLRRGLGANVLTF. The CDR3 DNA reads TGTGCCAGCAGCTTACGCAGGGGGCTAGGGGCCAACGTCCTGACTTTC.

The V gene is TRBV5-6, the J gene TRBJ1-5; D remains unclear. V was shortened by 3 bases and J by 7 bases, with 8 bases between the two germline ends. There are 12 residues in the CDR3. Germline loops: CDR1 SGHDT, CDR2 YYEEEE. The CDR3 DNA is TGTGCCAGCAGCTCCTTCATGCAGCCCCAGCATTTT. It codes for CASSSFMQPQHF.

By sample fraction, this clonotype is medium-sized. The rearrangement joins TRBV15 to TRBJ1-5; D is perhaps TRBD1 (5 bases). CDR3 length: 13 residues. Germline V gene data show CDR1 as LNHNV and CDR2 as YYDKDF (reference sequence). The ends were cut back, 7 bases at V and 4 bases at J, with 11 bases in the middle. The CDR3 spells CATTRGVNQPQHF. As DNA, the CDR3 is TGTGCCACCACTCGAGGGGTTAATCAGCCCCAGCATTTT.

In its sample, this clonotype was seen a few times. The V call is TRBV20-1, the J call TRBJ1-5; 7 bases fit TRBD1. Germline trimming cut 1 base from V and 0 bases from J; bases unmatched to any gene: 12. Germline loops: CDR1 DFQATT, CDR2 SNEGSKA (reference sequence). This CDR3 has 18 amino acids. CDR3 nucleotide sequence: TGCAGTGCTAGAGTCGCGACAGGGAGAATTGGTAGCAATCAGCCCCAGCATTTT. Translation gives CSARVATGRIGSNQPQHF.

The chain joins TRBV20-1 to TRBJ2-7, with 9 nucleotides matching TRBD2. The CDR3 runs 14 residues. CDR1 and CDR2 from the germline V gene are DFQATT and SNEGSKA (reference sequence). Germline trimming cut 0 bases from V and 6 bases from J; bases unmatched to any gene: 6. The CDR3 protein is CSARDVAGGREQYF. As DNA, the CDR3 is TGCAGTGCTAGAGATGTGGCGGGGGGGCGCGAGCAGTACTTC.

The V call is TRBV30, the J call TRBJ1-2; D call uncertain. CDR3 length equals 11 residues. Trimming shortened V by 0 bases and J by 7 bases, and 6 bases separated the two germline ends. Germline V lookup: CDR1 GTSNPN, CDR2 SVGIG (reference sequence). The CDR3 region has the DNA TGTGCCTGGAGTGTTGCGGGTGGCTACACCTTC. Its protein product is CAWSVAGGYTF.

The V and J genes are TRBV6-1 and TRBJ2-2; a possible D gene is TRBD1 (6 bases). The CDR3 contains 14 residues. CDR1 MNHNS and CDR2 SASEGT come from the germline V gene. V lost 2 bases, J lost 6 bases, and 10 bases lay in between. The CDR3 nucleotides are TGTGCCAGCAGTGAATTCAGGGGCGCCGGGGAGCTGTTTTTT. It is translated as CASSEFRGAGELFF.

The V call is TRBV30, the J call TRBJ2-3; 7 nucleotides line up with TRBD2. After removal of 7 bases from V and 5 bases from J, the junction contained 12 bases not matched to a gene. Per the germline V gene, CDR1 is GTSNPN and CDR2 is SVGIG (reference sequence). The CDR3 length is 14 residues. CDR3 sequence reads: CAYKLAYQGDTQYF. CDR3 coding DNA: TGTGCCTACAAACTAGCGTATCAAGGAGATACGCAGTATTTT.

This chain joins TRBV6-1 and TRBJ2-7; 8 positions match TRBD1. With 3 bases clipped from V and 6 bases from J, the junction kept 1 base outside the gene matches. CDR3 size: 12 residues. Germline lookup yields CDR1 MNHNS and CDR2 SASEGT. CDR3 DNA: TGTGCCAGCAGTGAGGACAGGGCCGAGCAGTACTTC. Its translation is CASSEDRAEQYF.

This clonotype was seen a few times. The rearrangement joins TRBV2 to TRBJ1-3; no definite D call. CDR1 and CDR2 (germline): SNHLY, FYNNEI. CDR3 length: 12 residues. The V end lost 1 base, the J end lost 10 bases, and 8 bases lay between the germline ends. The CDR3 coding sequence is TGTGCCAGCAGTGAAGTCTCGTGGACCATATATTTT. Protein: CASSEVSWTIYF. The full variable domain, its missing parts supplied by reference TRBV2 and TRBJ1-3, is EPEVTQTPSHQVTQMGQEVILRCVPISNHLYFYWYRQILGQKVEFLVSFYNNEISEKSEIFDDQFSVERPDGSNFTLKIRSTKLEDSAMYFCASSEVSWTIYFGEGSWLTVV.

J is TRBJ2-3 and V is TRBV9; the match to TRBD2 covers 12 bases. V lost 4 bases to trimming and J lost 6 bases; unmatched junction nucleotides: 9. The CDR3 consists of 16 residues. Germline values: CDR1 SGDLS, CDR2 YYNGEE. The CDR3 is CASSPSGGARFDTQYF. The CDR3 bases are TGTGCCAGCAGCCCTAGCGGGGGGGCCCGGTTTGATACGCAGTATTTT.

This clonotype has just a few counts. The chain links TRBV5-1 to TRBJ1-1, with D hard to call. This CDR3 has 14 residues. CDR1 and CDR2 (germline): SGHRS, YFSETQ. V was clipped by 5 bases and J by 1 base, with 12 bases between them. The DNA of the CDR3 is TGCGCCAGCAGGGCACTTATCTCGAACACTGAAGCTTTCTTT. Translated, it gives CASRALISNTEAFF. Complete variable domain (other parts from reference TRBV5-1 and TRBJ1-1): KAGVTQTPRYLIKTRGQQVTLSCSPISGHRSVSWYQQTPGQGLQFLFEYFSETQRNKGNFPGRFSGRQFSNSRSEMNVSTLELGDSALYLCASRALISNTEAFFGQGTRLTVV.

This clonotype was seen a handful of times. The chain is built from TRBV12-3 or TRBV12-4 and TRBJ1-2; 7 bases agree with TRBD1. V dropped 6 bases and J dropped 9; count of bases not matched to a gene: 13. The CDR3 has 14 residues. The CDR3 here is CASRSDREGRSYTF. CDR3 coding DNA: TGTGCCAGCAGGTCAGACAGGGAAGGAAGAAGCTACACCTTC.

V is TRBV2 and J is TRBJ2-1; the D gene could be TRBD1 or TRBD2 (6 bases each). V gave up 10 bases and J gave up 7 bases, with 20 bases separating them. The CDR3 is made up of 14 amino acids. Per germline, CDR1 SNHLY and CDR2 FYNNEI. The CDR3 loop reads CATKRRAGDNEQFF. The CDR3 region has the DNA TGTGCCACCAAGAGGAGGGCAGGGGATAATGAGCAGTTCTTC.

This clonotype occurred a few times. This chain joins TRBV7-9 and TRBJ1-2, with TRBD1 matching over 7 bases. The CDR3 is 13 amino acids. V trimming: 4 bases; J trimming: 2 bases; junction bases outside the gene matches: 1. Per germline, CDR1 SEHNR and CDR2 FQNEAQ (reference sequence). The CDR3 region has the DNA TGTGCCAGCAGCTCCAGGGGGAACTATGGCTACACCTTC. It yields the protein CASSSRGNYGYTF. Full variable domain (rest looked up from reference TRBV7-9 and TRBJ1-2): DTGVSQNPRHKITKRGQNVTFRCDPISEHNRLYWYRQTLGQGPEFLTYFQNEAQLEKSRLLSDRFSAERPKGSFSTLEIQRTEQGDSAMYLCASSSRGNYGYTFGSGTRLTVV.

This clonotype has only a few counts. This chain connects TRBV6-5 to TRBJ2-7; tentatively, D is TRBD2 (5 bases). Trimming stripped 3 bases from V and 2 bases from J, with 20 bases between. CDR3 length equals 17 residues. Germline V gives CDR1 MNHEY, CDR2 SVGAGI. This chain's CDR3 is CASSYSLSGSDPYEQYF. The DNA for the CDR3 is TGTGCCAGCAGTTATTCATTGAGCGGCTCAGACCCCTACGAGCAGTACTTC.

This clonotype turned up a few times. The CDR3 nucleotides read TGTGCCAGCAGAGGGGGGGCAGTCCCCAACTATGGCTACACCTTC. Translation gives CASRGGAVPNYGYTF. The gene calls are TRBV2 and TRBJ1-2, with D perhaps matching TRBD1 (6 bases). Trimming removed 6 bases at V and 2 bases at J, with 16 bases between. The CDR3 covers 15 residues. The germline V gene has CDR1 SNHLY and CDR2 FYNNEI.

Only a few counts were recorded for this clonotype. The rearrangement uses TRBV6-5 and TRBJ1-5; TRBD1 might be the D (5 bases). V was clipped by 4 bases and J by 1 base, with 11 bases between them. Germline V gene sequence: CDR1 MNHEY, CDR2 SVGAGI. The CDR3 is 15 residues long. The CDR3 sequence is CASSSTEGSNQPQHF. The CDR3 nucleotides read TGTGCCAGCAGTTCTACAGAGGGGAGCAATCAGCCCCAGCATTTT.

In nucleotides, the CDR3 is TGTGCCAGCACTTATAGGGGTTTCGATGAAGCTTTCTTT. The encoded protein is CASTYRGFDEAFF. The chain joins TRBV2 to TRBJ1-1; D perhaps matches TRBD1 (5 bases). V lost 7 bases, J lost 7 bases, and 16 bases lay in between. CDR1 and CDR2 from the germline V gene are SNHLY and FYNNEI. This CDR3 has 13 amino acids.

The chain recombines TRBV27 with TRBJ1-6; D may be TRBD1 (5 bases). This CDR3 comprises 15 residues. V was shortened by 7 bases and J by 6 bases, with 16 bases between the two germline ends. Looked up from germline, CDR1 is MNHEY and CDR2 is SMNVEV (reference sequence). CDR3 sequence (DNA): TGTGCCAGCACCCCAGAGGCCGGGGGTAATTCACCCCTCCACTTT. This translates into CASTPEAGGNSPLHF.

The chain employs TRBV30 and TRBJ1-5; D is uncertain. The V gene lost 5 bases and the J gene lost 6 bases, with 17 bases spanning the gap. Germline assignment: CDR1 GTSNPN and CDR2 SVGIG (reference sequence). The CDR3 sequence is 14 residues long. CDR3 loop: CAWSSRLVSQPQHF. The DNA of the CDR3 is TGTGCCTGGTCCTCCCGGCTTGTCAGTCAGCCCCAGCATTTT.